One T cell receptor (beta chain) is described in this entry. The CDR3 is 17 amino acids. Deletions cut 2 bases from V and 0 bases from J, with 19 bases between. Germline loops: CDR1 GTSNPN, CDR2 SVGIG (reference sequence). Here immunoSEQ multiplex PCR was the method, and the copy in TCRdb shows in-frame clones only, minus some. Of about 170,000 clones in the sample, 82% were seen once. This record belongs to a study of blood T cell repertoires in COVID-19. The rearrangement uses TRBV30 and TRBJ2-5, with D maybe TRBD2 (6 bases). This sequence was found in a woman in her seventies with acute or convalescent COVID-19. The sequencing input was peripheral blood. CDR3 in amino acids: CAWSTGNPGTDQETQYF. DNA of the CDR3: TGTGCCTGGAGTACCGGAAACCCCGGGACTGACCAAGAGACCCAGTACTTC.